The clone carrying this T cell receptor beta chain was recorded many times. The antigen remains undetermined. Clinical symptoms, serum thyroxine, TRAb, thyroid ultrasound and orbital computed tomography informed diagnoses. The investigators amplified TCR beta CDR3 regions from RNA transcripts. The HTBI primer set was used in a first-round RT-PCR of the TCR CDR3. TCRdb re-called the multiplex PCR reads with MiXCR, one entry per CDR3 protein. The profile shows hundreds of thousands of distinct CDR3 sequences, around 14% of them singletons. This specimen comes from a study of T cells in Graves' hyperthyroidism and ophthalmopathy. Regarding the study as a whole: Blood also carried most thyroid clonotypes expanded above 0.001.

Germline V gives CDR1 SGHNT, CDR2 YENEEA. The CDR3 length is 15 residues. Trimming removed 5 bases from V and 2 bases from J; junction bases left unmatched: 9. Sequenced material: blood. This sequence was found in a woman aged 18-29 years with Graves' hyperthyroidism. This chain uses TRBV11-3 with TRBJ2-7, with TRBD2 matching 7 bases. The DNA for the CDR3 is TGTGCCAGCAGCCAATTGGCGGGAGCTCCCTACGAGCAGTACTTC. It codes for CASSQLAGAPYEQYF.